Below, 8 T cell receptor beta chains from the same sample are listed, as sequenced in a study of cytomegalovirus exposure and HLA in healthy donors. The PCR was carried out with 60 Vbeta primers and 13 Jbeta primers. Profiling relied on immunoSEQ multiplex PCR, and the TCRdb table lists in-frame clones only, not all of them. The table has about 140,000 clones, about four fifths seen once. Sequenced: PBMCs. All receptors derive from a male donor in good health and CMV-seronegative.

This clone showed up just a few times. This rearrangement joins TRBV2 to TRBJ2-7; the match to TRBD1 covers 9 bases. V trimming: 6 bases; J trimming: 0 bases; junction bases outside the gene matches: 9. CDR1 and CDR2 from the germline V gene are SNHLY and FYNNEI. CDR3 length: 16 amino acids. CDR3 coding DNA: TGTGCCAGCAGCTTAGGACAGGGGCCTAGCTCCTACGAGCAGTACTTC. Protein sequence: CASSLGQGPSSYEQYF.

This clone showed up just a few times. The chain has TRBV2 and TRBJ2-6, with 7 bases lining up with TRBD1. Germline V gives CDR1 SNHLY, CDR2 FYNNEI. CDR3 length: 12 residues. The trim removed 5 bases at V and 11 bases at J, leaving 3 bases unmatched. CDR3 protein: CASSPQGDVLTF. The DNA of the CDR3 is TGTGCCAGCAGTCCCCAGGGGGACGTCCTGACTTTC.

V is TRBV6-5 and J is TRBJ2-5, with D maybe TRBD1 (5 bases). Germline CDR1 and CDR2: MNHEY and SVGAGI. V lost 6 bases, J lost 6 bases, and 17 bases lay in between. The CDR3 has 14 amino acids. CDR3: CASRPPQGGKTQYF. As DNA, the CDR3 is TGTGCCAGCAGGCCCCCTCAGGGTGGAAAGACCCAGTACTTC.

The rearrangement joins TRBV29-1 to TRBJ2-3, with D possibly being TRBD1 (5 bases). Between the trimmed V and J ends, which lost 4 bases and 4 bases, there was a span of 12 bases. Looked up from germline, CDR1 is SQVTM and CDR2 is ANQGSEA. The CDR3 contains 13 residues. The CDR3 here is CSVVFQGPDTQYF. The CDR3, as DNA: TGCAGCGTTGTTTTCCAGGGTCCAGATACGCAGTATTTT.

The chain combines TRBV5-1 with TRBJ1-2; perhaps TRBD1 as D (5 bases). CDR3 length: 14 residues. V gave up 4 bases and J gave up 3 bases, with 13 bases separating them. Germline V gene lookup returns CDR1 SGHRS and CDR2 YFSETQ. In nucleotides, the CDR3 is TGCGCCAGCAGCCCCTTGGGCAGGGACTATGGCTACACCTTC. Protein sequence: CASSPLGRDYGYTF.

In this sample, this clone turned up a few times. The chain combines TRBV7-8 with TRBJ2-2; no definite D call. CDR1 and CDR2 (germline): SGHVS, FQNEAQ. There are 12 residues in the CDR3. V was pared by 4 bases and J by 6 bases, with 6 bases between. This CDR3 reads CASSSGAGELFF. CDR3 sequence (DNA): TGTGCCAGCAGCTCCGGAGCCGGGGAGCTGTTTTTT.

The CDR3 region has the DNA TGTGCCAGCTCACTCAACAGGGATAGCTCCTACGAGCAGTACTTC. Its translation: CASSLNRDSSYEQYF. This chain joins TRBV18 and TRBJ2-7; weak D call: TRBD1 (6 bases). The CDR3 has 15 amino acids. Trimming pared 4 bases from V and 0 bases from J, leaving 13 bases between. The germline gives CDR1 KGHSH, CDR2 LQKENI.

The chain links TRBV7-6 to TRBJ2-2; 7 bases line up with TRBD1. Germline V gene lookup returns CDR1 SGHVS and CDR2 FNYEAQ. The V gene end was trimmed by 4 bases and the J gene end by 2 bases; junction bases not matched to a gene: 4. This CDR3 contains 15 residues. CDR3 bases: TGTGCCAGCAGCTGGGGGACAGCTAACACCGGGGAGCTGTTTTTT. Its protein is CASSWGTANTGELFF.